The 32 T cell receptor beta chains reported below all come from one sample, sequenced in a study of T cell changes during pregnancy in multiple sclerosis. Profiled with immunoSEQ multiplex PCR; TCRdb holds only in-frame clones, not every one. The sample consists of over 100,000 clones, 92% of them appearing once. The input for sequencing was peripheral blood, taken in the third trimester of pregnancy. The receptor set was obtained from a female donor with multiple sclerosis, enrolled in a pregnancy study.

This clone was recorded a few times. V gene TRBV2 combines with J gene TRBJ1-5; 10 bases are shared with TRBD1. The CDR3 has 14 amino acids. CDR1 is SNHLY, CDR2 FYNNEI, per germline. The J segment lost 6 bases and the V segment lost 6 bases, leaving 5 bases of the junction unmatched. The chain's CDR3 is CASSATGGGQPQHF. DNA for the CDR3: TGTGCCAGCAGCGCGACAGGGGGCGGTCAGCCCCAGCATTTT.

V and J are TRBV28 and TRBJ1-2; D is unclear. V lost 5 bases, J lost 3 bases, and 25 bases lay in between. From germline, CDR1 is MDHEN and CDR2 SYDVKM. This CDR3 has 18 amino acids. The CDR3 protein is CASSPSLRTATGDYGYTF. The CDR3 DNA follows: TGTGCCAGCAGTCCATCCCTCCGAACGGCCACGGGTGACTATGGCTACACCTTC.

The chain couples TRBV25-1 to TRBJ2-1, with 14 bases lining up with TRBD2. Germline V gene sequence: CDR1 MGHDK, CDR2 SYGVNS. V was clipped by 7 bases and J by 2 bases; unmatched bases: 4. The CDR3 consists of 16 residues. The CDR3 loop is CASTGTSGSPYNEQFF. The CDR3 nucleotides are TGTGCCAGCACCGGGACTAGCGGGAGCCCCTACAATGAGCAGTTCTTC.

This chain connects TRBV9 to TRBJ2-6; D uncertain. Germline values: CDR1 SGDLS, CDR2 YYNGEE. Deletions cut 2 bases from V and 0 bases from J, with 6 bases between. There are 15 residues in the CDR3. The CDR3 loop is CASSVRDSGANVLTF. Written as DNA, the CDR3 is TGTGCCAGCAGCGTTCGAGACTCTGGGGCCAACGTCCTGACTTTC.

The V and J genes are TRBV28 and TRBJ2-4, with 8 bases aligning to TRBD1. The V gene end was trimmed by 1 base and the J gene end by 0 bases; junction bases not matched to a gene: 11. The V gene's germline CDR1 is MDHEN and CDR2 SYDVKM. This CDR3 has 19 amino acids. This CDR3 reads CASSLSGQVFPGAKNIQYF. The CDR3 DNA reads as TGTGCCAGCAGTTTATCGGGACAGGTCTTCCCGGGAGCCAAAAACATTCAGTACTTC.

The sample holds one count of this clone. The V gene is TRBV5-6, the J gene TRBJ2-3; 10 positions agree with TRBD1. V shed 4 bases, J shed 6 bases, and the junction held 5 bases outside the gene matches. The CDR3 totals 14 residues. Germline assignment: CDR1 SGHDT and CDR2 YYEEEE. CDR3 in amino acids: CASSPGQGRDTQYF. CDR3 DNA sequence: TGTGCCAGCAGCCCGGGACAGGGGCGGGATACGCAGTATTTT.

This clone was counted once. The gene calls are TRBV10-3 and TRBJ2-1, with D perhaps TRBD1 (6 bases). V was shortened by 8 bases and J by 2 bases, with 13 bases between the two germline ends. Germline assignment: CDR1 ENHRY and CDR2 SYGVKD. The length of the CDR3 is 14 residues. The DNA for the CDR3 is TGTGCCATCGGACAGCCGTCGCCCTACAATGAGCAGTTCTTC. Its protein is CAIGQPSPYNEQFF.

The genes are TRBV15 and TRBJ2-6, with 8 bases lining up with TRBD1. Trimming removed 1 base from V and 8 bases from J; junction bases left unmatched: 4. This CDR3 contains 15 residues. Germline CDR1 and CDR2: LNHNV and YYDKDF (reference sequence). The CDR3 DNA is TGTGCCACCAGCAGAGCCCGGACAGGGTCCAACGTCCTGACTTTC. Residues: CATSRARTGSNVLTF.

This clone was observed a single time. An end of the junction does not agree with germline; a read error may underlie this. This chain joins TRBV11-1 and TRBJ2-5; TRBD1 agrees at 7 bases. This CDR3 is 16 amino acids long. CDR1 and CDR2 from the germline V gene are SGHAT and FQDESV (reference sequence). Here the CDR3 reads CASTLLGGNLQETQYF. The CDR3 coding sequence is TGTGCCAGCACCTTACTAGGGGGCAACCTACAAGAGACCCAGTACTTC.

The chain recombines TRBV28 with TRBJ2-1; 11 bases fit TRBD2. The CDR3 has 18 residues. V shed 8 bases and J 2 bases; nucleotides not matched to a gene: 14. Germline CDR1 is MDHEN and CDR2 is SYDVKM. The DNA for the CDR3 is TGTGCCAGCCCGCCTAGCGGGAGGTTCCCTGCTACCTACAATGAGCAGTTCTTC. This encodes CASPPSGRFPATYNEQFF.

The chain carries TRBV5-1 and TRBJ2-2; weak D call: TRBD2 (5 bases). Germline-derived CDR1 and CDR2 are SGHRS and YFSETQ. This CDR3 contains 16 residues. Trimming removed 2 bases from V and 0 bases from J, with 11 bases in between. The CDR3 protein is CASSFLQRANTGELFF. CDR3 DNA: TGCGCCAGCAGCTTCCTCCAGAGGGCGAACACCGGGGAGCTGTTTTTT.

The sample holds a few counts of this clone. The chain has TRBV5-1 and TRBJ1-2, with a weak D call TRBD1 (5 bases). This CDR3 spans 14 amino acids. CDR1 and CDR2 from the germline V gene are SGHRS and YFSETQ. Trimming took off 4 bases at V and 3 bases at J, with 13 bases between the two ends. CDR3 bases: TGCGCCAGCAGCGAGCAGGGAAGCGACTATGGCTACACCTTC. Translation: CASSEQGSDYGYTF. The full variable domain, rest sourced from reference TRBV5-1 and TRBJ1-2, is KAGVTQTPRYLIKTRGQQVTLSCSPISGHRSVSWYQQTPGQGLQFLFEYFSETQRNKGNFPGRFSGRQFSNSRSEMNVSTLELGDSALYLCASSEQGSDYGYTFGSGTRLTVV.

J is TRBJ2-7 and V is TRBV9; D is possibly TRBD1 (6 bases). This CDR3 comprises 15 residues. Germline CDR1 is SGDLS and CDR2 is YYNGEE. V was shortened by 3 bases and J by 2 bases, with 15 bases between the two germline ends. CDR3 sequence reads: CASSALQGPTYEQYF. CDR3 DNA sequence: TGTGCCAGCAGCGCGTTACAGGGACCGACCTACGAGCAGTACTTC. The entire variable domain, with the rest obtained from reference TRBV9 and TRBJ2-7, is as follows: DSGVTQTPKHLITATGQRVTLRCSPRSGDLSVYWYQQSLDQGLQFLIQYYNGEERAKGNILERFSAQQFPDLHSELNLSSLELGDSALYFCASSALQGPTYEQYFGPGTRLTVT.

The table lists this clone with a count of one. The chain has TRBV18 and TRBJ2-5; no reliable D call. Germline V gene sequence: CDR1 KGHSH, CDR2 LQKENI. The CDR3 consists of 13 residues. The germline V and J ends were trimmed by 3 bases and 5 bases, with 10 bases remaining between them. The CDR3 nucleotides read TGTGCCAGCTCACCCGACCCCGGGGAGACCCAGTACTTC. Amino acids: CASSPDPGETQYF.

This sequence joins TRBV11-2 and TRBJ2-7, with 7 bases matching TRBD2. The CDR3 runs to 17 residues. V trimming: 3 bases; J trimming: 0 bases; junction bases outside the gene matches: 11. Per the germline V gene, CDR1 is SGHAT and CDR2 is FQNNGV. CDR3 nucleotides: TGTGCCAGCAGCTTCGAAACTGGCGGGGGAAACTCCTACGAGCAGTACTTC. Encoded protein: CASSFETGGGNSYEQYF. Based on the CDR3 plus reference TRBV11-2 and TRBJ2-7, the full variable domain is EAGVAQSPRYKIIEKRQSVAFWCNPISGHATLYWYQQILGQGPKLLIQFQNNGVVDDSQLPKDRFSAERLKGVDSTLKIQPAKLEDSAVYLCASSFETGGGNSYEQYFGPGTRLTVT.

The CDR3 region has the DNA TGTGCCATCAGCCTAGGACAGGGTTCGAATCAGCCCCAGCATTTT. Protein: CAISLGQGSNQPQHF. The V call is TRBV10-3, the J call TRBJ1-5, with 8 bases matching TRBD1. J lost 4 bases, V lost 6 bases, and 8 bases had no gene match. Germline V gene lookup returns CDR1 ENHRY and CDR2 SYGVKD. The CDR3 is made up of 15 amino acids.

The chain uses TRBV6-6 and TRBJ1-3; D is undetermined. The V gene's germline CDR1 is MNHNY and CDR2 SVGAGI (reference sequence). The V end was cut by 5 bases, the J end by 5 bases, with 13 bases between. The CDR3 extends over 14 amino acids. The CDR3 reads CASSRSTTRNTIYF. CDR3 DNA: TGTGCCAGCAGTCGGTCGACTACCAGAAACACCATATATTTT.

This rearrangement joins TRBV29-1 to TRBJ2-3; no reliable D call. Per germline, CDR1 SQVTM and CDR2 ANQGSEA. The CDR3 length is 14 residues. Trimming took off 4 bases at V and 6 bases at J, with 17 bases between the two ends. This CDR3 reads CSVVQVFKPDTQYF. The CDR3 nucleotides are TGCAGCGTTGTGCAGGTCTTCAAACCGGATACGCAGTATTTT.

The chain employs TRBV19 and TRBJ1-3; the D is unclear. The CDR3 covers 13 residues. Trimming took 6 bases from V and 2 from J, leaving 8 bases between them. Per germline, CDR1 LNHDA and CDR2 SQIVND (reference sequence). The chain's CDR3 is CASSPRAGNTIYF. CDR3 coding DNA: TGTGCCAGTAGCCCCCGGGCTGGAAACACCATATATTTT.

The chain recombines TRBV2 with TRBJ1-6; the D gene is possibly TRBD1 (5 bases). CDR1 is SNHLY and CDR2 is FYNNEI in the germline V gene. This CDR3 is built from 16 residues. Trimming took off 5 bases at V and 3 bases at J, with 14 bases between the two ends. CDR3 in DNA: TGTGCCAGCAGTTTAGGGGTAGACCACTATAATTCACCCCTCCACTTT. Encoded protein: CASSLGVDHYNSPLHF.

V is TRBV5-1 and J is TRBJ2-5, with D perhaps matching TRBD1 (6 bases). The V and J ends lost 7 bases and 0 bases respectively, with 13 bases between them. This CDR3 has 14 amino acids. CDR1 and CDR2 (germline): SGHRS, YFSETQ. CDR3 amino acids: CASEGTGNQETQYF. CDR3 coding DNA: TGCGCCAGCGAGGGAACAGGGAACCAAGAGACCCAGTACTTC.

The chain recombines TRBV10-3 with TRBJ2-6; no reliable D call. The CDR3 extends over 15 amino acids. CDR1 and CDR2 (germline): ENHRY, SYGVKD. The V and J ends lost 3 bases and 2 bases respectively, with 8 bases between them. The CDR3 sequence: CAISEQTAGANVLTF. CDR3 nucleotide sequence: TGTGCCATCAGTGAACAAACCGCTGGGGCCAACGTCCTGACTTTC.

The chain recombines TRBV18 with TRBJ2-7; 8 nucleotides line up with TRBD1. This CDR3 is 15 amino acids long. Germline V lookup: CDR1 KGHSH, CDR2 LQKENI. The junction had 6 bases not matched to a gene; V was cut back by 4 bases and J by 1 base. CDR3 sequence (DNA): TGTGCCAGCTCACTTGGGACAGGACAATCCTACGAGCAGTACTTC. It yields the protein CASSLGTGQSYEQYF.

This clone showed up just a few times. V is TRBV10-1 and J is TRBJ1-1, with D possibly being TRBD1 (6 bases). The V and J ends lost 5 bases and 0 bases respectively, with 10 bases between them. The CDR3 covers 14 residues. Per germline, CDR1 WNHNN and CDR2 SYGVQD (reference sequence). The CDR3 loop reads CASSPGQMNTEAFF. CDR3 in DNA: TGCGCCAGCAGTCCCGGACAGATGAACACTGAAGCTTTCTTT.

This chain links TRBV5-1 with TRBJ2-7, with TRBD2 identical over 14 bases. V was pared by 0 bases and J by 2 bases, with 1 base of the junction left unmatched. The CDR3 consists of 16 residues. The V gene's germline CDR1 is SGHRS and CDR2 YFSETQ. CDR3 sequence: CASSLGLAGGAYEQYF. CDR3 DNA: TGCGCCAGCAGCTTGGGACTAGCGGGAGGGGCCTACGAGCAGTACTTC. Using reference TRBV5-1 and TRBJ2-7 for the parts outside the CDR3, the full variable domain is KAGVTQTPRYLIKTRGQQVTLSCSPISGHRSVSWYQQTPGQGLQFLFEYFSETQRNKGNFPGRFSGRQFSNSRSEMNVSTLELGDSALYLCASSLGLAGGAYEQYFGPGTRLTVT.

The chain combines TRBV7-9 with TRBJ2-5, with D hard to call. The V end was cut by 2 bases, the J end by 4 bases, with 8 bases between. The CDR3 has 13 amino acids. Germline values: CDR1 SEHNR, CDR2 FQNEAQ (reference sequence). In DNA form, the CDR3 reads TGTGCCAGCAGCTTACGGGTAGGAGAGACCCAGTACTTC. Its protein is CASSLRVGETQYF.

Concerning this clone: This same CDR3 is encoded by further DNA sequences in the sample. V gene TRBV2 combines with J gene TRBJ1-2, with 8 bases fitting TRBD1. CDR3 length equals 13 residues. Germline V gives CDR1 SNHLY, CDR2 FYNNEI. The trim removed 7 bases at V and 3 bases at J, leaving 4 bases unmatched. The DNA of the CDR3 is TGTGCCAGCACCAGGGGGCGCGACTATGGCTACACCTTC. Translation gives CASTRGRDYGYTF.

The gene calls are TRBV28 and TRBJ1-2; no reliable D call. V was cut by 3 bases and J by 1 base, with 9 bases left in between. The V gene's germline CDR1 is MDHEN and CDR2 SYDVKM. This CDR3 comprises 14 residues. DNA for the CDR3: TGTGCCAGCAGTTTGTCCCAAATTAACTATGGCTACACCTTC. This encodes CASSLSQINYGYTF.

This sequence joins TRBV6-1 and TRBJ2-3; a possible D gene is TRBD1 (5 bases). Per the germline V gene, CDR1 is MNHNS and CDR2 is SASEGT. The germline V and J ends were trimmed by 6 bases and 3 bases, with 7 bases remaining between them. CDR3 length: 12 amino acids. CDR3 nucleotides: TGTGCCAGCAGAAGACAGACAGATACGCAGTATTTT. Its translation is CASRRQTDTQYF.

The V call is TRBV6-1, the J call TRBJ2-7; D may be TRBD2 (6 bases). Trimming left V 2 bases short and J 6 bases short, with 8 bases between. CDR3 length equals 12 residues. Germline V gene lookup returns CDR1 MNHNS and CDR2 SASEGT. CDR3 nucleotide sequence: TGTGCCAGCAGTGAAACCGGGGGCGAGCAGTACTTC. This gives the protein CASSETGGEQYF.

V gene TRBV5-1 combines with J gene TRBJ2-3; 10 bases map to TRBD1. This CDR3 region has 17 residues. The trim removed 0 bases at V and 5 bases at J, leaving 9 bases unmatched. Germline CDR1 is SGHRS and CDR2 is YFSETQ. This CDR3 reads CASSLDTGTGAGDTQYF. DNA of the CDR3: TGCGCCAGCAGCTTGGATACCGGGACAGGGGCAGGAGATACGCAGTATTTT.

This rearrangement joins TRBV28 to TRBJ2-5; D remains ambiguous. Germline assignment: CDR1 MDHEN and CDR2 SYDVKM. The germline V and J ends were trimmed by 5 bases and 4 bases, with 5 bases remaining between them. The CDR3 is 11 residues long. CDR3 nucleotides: TGTGCCAGCAGTGCGCGAGAGACCCAGTACTTC. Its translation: CASSARETQYF.